This record concerns one TCR beta chain sequence. Its antigen is currently unknown. The same CDR3 also results from other DNA sequences found in this sample. The data stem from a study of PD-1 blockade in classical Hodgkin lymphoma. Study summary: Administration of nivolumab to patients was at 3 mg/kg intravenously every 2 weeks.

Method: immunoSEQ multiplex PCR; TCRdb's copy keeps in-frame clones and lacks some. Of around 66,000 clones in the sample, 70% to 80% are singletons; the top ten hold just over 9%. Each patient's relapse followed autologous stem cell transplantation, and brentuximab vedotin exposure varied. Each best response was a complete response, a partial response or progressive disease. Overall study results and limits: Diminished baseline TCR diversity has been reported in newly diagnosed patients relative to healthy donors. Nothing has yet pinned down what causes the repertoire differences, possibly disease activity or prior therapy.

Germline V CDR1 and CDR2: KGHSH, LQKENI. This CDR3 has 14 amino acids. Trimming at V came to 0 bases and at J to 7 bases, leaving 4 bases not matched to a gene. The V gene is TRBV18, the J gene TRBJ1-2; TRBD1 aligns across 8 bases. The starting material was peripheral blood mononuclear cells (PBMCs), obtained before the second cycle of nivolumab. This TCR was sampled from a human donor with classical Hodgkin lymphoma. The CDR3 reads CASSPPGQGSGYTF. The CDR3 region has the DNA TGTGCCAGCTCACCACCTGGACAGGGAAGTGGCTACACCTTC. The full variable domain, rest sourced from reference TRBV18 and TRBJ1-2, is NAGVMQNPRHLVRRRGQEARLRCSPMKGHSHVYWYRQLPEEGLKFMVYLQKENIIDESGMPKERFSAEFPKEGPSILRIQQVVRGDSAAYFCASSPPGQGSGYTFGSGTRLTVV.